The clone carrying this T cell receptor beta chain was counted many times. This sample was taken from a study of T cells in Graves' hyperthyroidism and ophthalmopathy. There were TCR beta CDR3 regions amplified from RNA transcripts. In the first-round RT-PCR of the TCR CDR3, the HTBI primer set was used. TCRdb passed the multiplex PCR reads through MiXCR, listing each CDR3 protein once. The sample has about 360,000 distinct CDR3 sequences, approximately 13% seen once. The TCR originated in a woman aged 18-29 years with Graves' hyperthyroidism. Sample: blood.

The CDR3 nucleotides read TGTGCCAGCAGCTACGGACAGGATGGTGGCTACACCTTC. Its translation: CASSYGQDGGYTF. The rearrangement uses TRBV7-9 and TRBJ1-2, with 7 nucleotides matching TRBD1. The CDR3 sequence is 13 residues long. Germline CDR1 is SEHNR and CDR2 is FQNEAQ (reference sequence). Losses at the gene ends were 4 bases for V and 7 bases for J; bases not matched to a gene: 6.